These T cell receptor beta chains were read from a single sample in a study of blood T cell repertoires in COVID-19. Assay used: immunoSEQ multiplex PCR; TCRdb lists only in-frame clones, some missing. The table includes 250,000 or so clones, about 88% detected once. The sequenced material came from peripheral blood. These receptor sequences come from a young man with active or convalescent COVID-19. Both conserved end residues are part of each CDR3. D genes are given only for firm matches. Clone size is shown for a subset of rows, as once, few, many or a class of expanded clone.

16	once	TRBV7-9	-	TRBJ1-1	TGTGCCAGCAGCCGACAACAAGGCAGGGTCCCTATTGAAGCTTTCTTT	CASSRQQGRVPIEAFF
11	-	TRBV10-3	-	TRBJ2-7	TGTGCCATCGAGAGGGACAACGAGCAGTACTTC	CAIERDNEQYF
15	-	TRBV27	TRBD2	TRBJ2-5	TGTGCCAGCAAGGCACTAGCGGGGGGGCATGAGACCCAGTACTTC	CASKALAGGHETQYF
15	-	TRBV5-1	-	TRBJ2-1	TGCGCCAGCAGCTTGGCGGGTGGTAGCGTGCATGAGCAGTTCTTC	CASSLAGGSVHEQFF
15	-	TRBV6-5	TRBD2	TRBJ2-3	TGTGCCAGCAGTCGACTAGCGGGGGAGACAGATACGCAGTATTTT	CASSRLAGETDTQYF
15	-	TRBV7-6	-	TRBJ2-2	TGTGCCAGCAGCCCCGGGGGTCTAGTCTTAGGGGAGCTGTTTTTT	CASSPGGLVLGELFF
15	once	TRBV11-2	-	TRBJ2-3	TGTGCCAGCAGCCCCGGTGCTATCCCCACAGATACGCAGTATTTT	CASSPGAIPTDTQYF
13	once	TRBV3-1/TRBV3-2	-	TRBJ2-1	TGTGCCAGCAGCCCGAACAGGGCAAATGAGCAGTTCTTC	CASSPNRANEQFF
14	-	TRBV10-3	-	TRBJ2-6	TGTGCCATCAGGGGAGACTCTGGGGCCAACGTCCTGACTTTC	CAIRGDSGANVLTF
12	-	TRBV2	TRBD1	TRBJ1-2	TGTGCCAGCAGGAAGGACAGGGGGTCGACCACCTTC	CASRKDRGSTTF
15	-	TRBV9	TRBD1	TRBJ2-2	TGTGCCAGTCACCTCGGGACAGCACCTTCCGGGGAGCTGTTTTTT	CASHLGTAPSGELFF
14	-	TRBV19	-	TRBJ1-2	TGTGCCAGTAGTCCGGGGTTCGGGGGCTATGGCTACACCTTC	CASSPGFGGYGYTF
16	-	TRBV4-1	TRBD1	TRBJ1-6	TGCGCCAGCAGCCAACCACAGACAGGGGTAGGTTCACCCCTCCACTTT	CASSQPQTGVGSPLHF
14	-	TRBV2	-	TRBJ1-4	TGTGCCAGCTGTCCGCGGGTGACTAATGAAAAACTGTTTTTT	CASCPRVTNEKLFF
17	few	TRBV4-2	TRBD2	TRBJ2-1	TGTGCCAGCAGCCCCCGACTAGCGGGGGGGTTAGGGGATGAGCAGTTCTTC	CASSPRLAGGLGDEQFF
17	-	TRBV7-9	TRBD2	TRBJ2-1	TGTGCCAGCAGCTCCGCGACCGCGGCGGGGGGAATCAATGAGCAGTTCTTC	CASSSATAAGGINEQFF
20	-	TRBV18	TRBD1	TRBJ1-1	TGTGCCAGCTCAGCTGTCCCGGGACAGGGCCGCATCGGACAGAACACTGAAGCTTTCTTT	CASSAVPGQGRIGQNTEAFF
13	-	TRBV19	TRBD1	TRBJ1-1	TGTGCCAGTAGTATAGATGAGGGGACAGCAGCTTTCTTT	CASSIDEGTAAFF
14	-	TRBV20-1	-	TRBJ1-1	TGCAGTGCTAGTATCCCAGGGGTGAACACTGAAGCTTTCTTT	CSASIPGVNTEAFF
14	-	TRBV19	TRBD1	TRBJ1-5	TGTGCCAGCTTGGCCGGGACAGTCAATCAACCCCAGCATTTT	CASLAGTVNQPQHF
14	once	TRBV7-2	TRBD1	TRBJ2-7	TGTGCCAGCAGCCCAAGGACAGGGCCCTACGAGCAGTACTTC	CASSPRTGPYEQYF
17	few	TRBV18	TRBD1	TRBJ1-3	TGTGCCAGCTCACGACAGGGAGTGGGTACCTCTGGAAACACCATATATTTT	CASSRQGVGTSGNTIYF
15	-	TRBV5-4	TRBD1	TRBJ2-2	TGTGCCAGCAGCAAAGGGACAGGAAACACCGGGGAGCTGTTTTTT	CASSKGTGNTGELFF
15	-	TRBV6-5	-	TRBJ1-4	TGTGCCAGCAGTTACGTGTCACGGGAGAATGAAAAACTGTTTTTT	CASSYVSRENEKLFF
14	-	TRBV5-1	TRBD1	TRBJ1-6	TGCGCCAGCAGCTTGGGAGACAGGGGTGCACCCCTCCACTTT	CASSLGDRGAPLHF
16	-	TRBV5-1	-	TRBJ1-3	TGCGCCAGCAGCTTGGGGCAGCGGAGCTCTGGAAACACCATATATTTT	CASSLGQRSSGNTIYF
16	once	TRBV7-3	TRBD2	TRBJ2-3	TGTGCCAGCAGCTTACGGCTAGCGGGGACCACAGATACGCAGTATTTT	CASSLRLAGTTDTQYF
16	once	TRBV4-1	TRBD2	TRBJ2-1	TGCGCCAGCAGCTATAATCCGGGACTAGCCTACAATGAGCAGTTCTTC	CASSYNPGLAYNEQFF